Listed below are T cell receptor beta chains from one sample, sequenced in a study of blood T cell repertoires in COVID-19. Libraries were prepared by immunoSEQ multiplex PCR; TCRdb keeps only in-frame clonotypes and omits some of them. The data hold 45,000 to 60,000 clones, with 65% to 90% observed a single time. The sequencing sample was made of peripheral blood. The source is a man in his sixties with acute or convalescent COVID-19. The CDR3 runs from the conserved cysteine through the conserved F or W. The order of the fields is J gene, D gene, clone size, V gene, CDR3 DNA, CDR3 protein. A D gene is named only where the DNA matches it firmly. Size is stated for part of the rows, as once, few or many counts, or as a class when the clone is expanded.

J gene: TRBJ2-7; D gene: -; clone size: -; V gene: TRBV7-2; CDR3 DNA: TGTGCCAGCAGCCTCGTAGATAGGAGCGACTACTACGAGCAGTACTTC; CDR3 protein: CASSLVDRSDYYEQYF
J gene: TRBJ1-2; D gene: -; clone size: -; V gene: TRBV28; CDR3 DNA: TGTGCCAGCAGTTCACCGGATGGCTACACCTTC; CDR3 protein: CASSSPDGYTF
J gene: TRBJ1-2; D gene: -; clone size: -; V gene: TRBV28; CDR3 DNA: TGTGCCAGCAGTCCTGACAGCAACTATGGCTACACCTTC; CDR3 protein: CASSPDSNYGYTF
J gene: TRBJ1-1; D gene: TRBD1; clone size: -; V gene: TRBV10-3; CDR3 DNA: TGTGCCATCAGTGAAACGAACAGGGGTACTGAAGCTTTCTTT; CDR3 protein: CAISETNRGTEAFF
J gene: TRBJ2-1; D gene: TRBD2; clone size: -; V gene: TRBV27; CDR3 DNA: TGTGCCAGCAGTTTTTTGGCGGGGGTTTCCTACAATGAGCAGTTCTTC; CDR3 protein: CASSFLAGVSYNEQFF
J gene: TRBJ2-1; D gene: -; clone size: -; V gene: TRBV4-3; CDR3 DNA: TGCGCCAGCAGCCAAGAACAGGGAATGTTCAATGAGCAGTTCTTC; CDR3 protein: CASSQEQGMFNEQFF
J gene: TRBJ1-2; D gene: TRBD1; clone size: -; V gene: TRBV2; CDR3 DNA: TGTGCCACTAAAAGGACCGGGACAGACTATGGCTACACCTTC; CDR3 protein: CATKRTGTDYGYTF
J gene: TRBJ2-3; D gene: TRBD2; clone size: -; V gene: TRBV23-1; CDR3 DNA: TGCGCCAGCAGTCAAAGCGAGAGCGGGAGAAGGACAGATACGCAGTATTTT; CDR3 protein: CASSQSESGRRTDTQYF
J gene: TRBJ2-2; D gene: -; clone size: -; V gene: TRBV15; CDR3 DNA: TGTGCCATTCAGACAGGGAACACCGGGGAGCTGTTTTTT; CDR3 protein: CAIQTGNTGELFF
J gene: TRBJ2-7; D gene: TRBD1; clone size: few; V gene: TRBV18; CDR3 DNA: TGTGCCAGCTCACCACCGACAGGGGTCTACGAGCAGTACTTC; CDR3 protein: CASSPPTGVYEQYF
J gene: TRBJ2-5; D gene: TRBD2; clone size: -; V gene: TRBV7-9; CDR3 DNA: TGTGCCAGCAGCTTAGCGTGGGAGCGGGGGTCCAAAGAGACCCAGTACTTC; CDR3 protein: CASSLAWERGSKETQYF
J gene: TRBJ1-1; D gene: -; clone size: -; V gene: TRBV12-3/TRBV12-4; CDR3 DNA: TGTGCCAATAAAAGAAGGGGTGAAGCTTTCTTT; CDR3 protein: CANKRRGEAFF
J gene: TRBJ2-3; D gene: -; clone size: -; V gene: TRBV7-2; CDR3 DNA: TGTGCCAGCAGCTTAGATCCCAGTTGGGATACGCAGTATTTT; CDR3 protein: CASSLDPSWDTQYF
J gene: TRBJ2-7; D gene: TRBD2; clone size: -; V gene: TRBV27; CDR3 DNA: TGTGCCAGCAGTTCGTTCTTGGGGGGGAGCTCCTACGAGCAGTACTTC; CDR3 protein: CASSSFLGGSSYEQYF
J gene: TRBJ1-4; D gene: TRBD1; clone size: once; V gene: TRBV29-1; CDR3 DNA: TGCAGCGTGACAGGGGGCGAGGCTAATGAAAAACTGTTTTTT; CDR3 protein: CSVTGGEANEKLFF
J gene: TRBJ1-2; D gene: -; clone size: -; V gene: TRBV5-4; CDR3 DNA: TGTGCCAGCACCGCGGGGGGTGGGGCTAACTATGGCTACACCTTC; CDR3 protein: CASTAGGGANYGYTF
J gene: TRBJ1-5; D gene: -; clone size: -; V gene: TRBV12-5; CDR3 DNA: TGTGCTAGTGGTTTGAGGGGTAGTACGGACAATAGCAATCAGCCCCAGCATTTT; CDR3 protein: CASGLRGSTDNSNQPQHF
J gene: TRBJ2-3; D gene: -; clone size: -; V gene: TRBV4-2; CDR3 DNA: TGTGCCAGCAGCCCTACTCAAGCTATACGCACAGATACGCAGTATTTT; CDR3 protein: CASSPTQAIRTDTQYF